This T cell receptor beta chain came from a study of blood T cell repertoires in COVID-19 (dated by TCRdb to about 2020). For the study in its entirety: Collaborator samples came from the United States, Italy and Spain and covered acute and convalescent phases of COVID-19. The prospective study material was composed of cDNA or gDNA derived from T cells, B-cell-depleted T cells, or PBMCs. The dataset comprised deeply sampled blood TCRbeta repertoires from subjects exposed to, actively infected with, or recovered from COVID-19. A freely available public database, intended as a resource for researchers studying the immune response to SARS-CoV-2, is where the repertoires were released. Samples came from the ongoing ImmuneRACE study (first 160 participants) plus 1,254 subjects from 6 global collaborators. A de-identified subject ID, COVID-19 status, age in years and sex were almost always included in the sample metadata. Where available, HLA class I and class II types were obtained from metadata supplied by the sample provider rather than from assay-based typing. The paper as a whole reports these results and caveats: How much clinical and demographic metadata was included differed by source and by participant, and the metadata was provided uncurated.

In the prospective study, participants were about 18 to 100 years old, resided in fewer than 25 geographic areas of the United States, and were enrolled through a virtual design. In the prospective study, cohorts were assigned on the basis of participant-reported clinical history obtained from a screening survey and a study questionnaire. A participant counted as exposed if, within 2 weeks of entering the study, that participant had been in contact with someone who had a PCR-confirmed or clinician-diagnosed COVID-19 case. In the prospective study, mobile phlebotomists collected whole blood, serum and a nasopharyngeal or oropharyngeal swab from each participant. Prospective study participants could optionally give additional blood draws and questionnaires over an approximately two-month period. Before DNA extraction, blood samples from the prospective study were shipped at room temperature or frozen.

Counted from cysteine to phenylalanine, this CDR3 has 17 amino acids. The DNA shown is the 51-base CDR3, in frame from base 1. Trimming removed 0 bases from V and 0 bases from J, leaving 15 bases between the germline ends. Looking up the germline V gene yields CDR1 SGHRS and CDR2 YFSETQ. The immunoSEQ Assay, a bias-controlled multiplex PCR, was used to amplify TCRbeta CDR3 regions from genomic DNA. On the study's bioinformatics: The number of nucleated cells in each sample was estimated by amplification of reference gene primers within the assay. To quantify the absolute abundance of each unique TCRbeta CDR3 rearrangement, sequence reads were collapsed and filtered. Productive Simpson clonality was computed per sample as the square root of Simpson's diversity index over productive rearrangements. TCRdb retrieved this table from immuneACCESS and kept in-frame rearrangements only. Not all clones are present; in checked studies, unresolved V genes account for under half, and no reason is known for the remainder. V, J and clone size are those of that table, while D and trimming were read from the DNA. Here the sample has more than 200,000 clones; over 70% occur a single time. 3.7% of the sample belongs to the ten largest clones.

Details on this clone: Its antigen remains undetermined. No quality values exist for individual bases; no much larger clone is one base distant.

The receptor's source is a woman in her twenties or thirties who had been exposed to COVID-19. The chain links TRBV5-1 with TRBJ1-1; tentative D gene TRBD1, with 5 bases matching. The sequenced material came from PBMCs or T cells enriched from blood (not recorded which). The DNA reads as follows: TGCGCCAGCAGCTTGGGCGGGACGGGCATTATGAACACTGAAGCTTTCTTT. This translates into CASSLGGTGIMNTEAFF.